This TCR beta chain is from a study of a mutant IDH1 vaccine in newly diagnosed glioma listed by TCRdb under 2021. About the full investigation: Patients received eight vaccinations in weeks 1, 3, 5, 7, 11, 15, 19 and 23, corresponding to visits V03 through V10. The approximately 30 treated patients were approximately 62% male and roughly 40% female, with a mean age of around 40 years. Vaccination started 4-6 weeks after radiotherapy alone, or was given together with temozolomide cycles in the groups whose treatment included chemotherapy. Peripheral blood samples were drawn at six visits, namely V03 (baseline), V05, V07, V10, V12 and V13. Before enrollment, most patients had been given radiochemotherapy with temozolomide as standard therapy, while the rest had received either radiotherapy alone or temozolomide alone. Longitudinal TCRB deep sequencing was performed for around 23 treated patients wherever samples were available for exploratory analyses. General study outcomes and caveats: No apparent relationship was observed between pseudoprogression and alterations in the top peripheral T cell clonotypes detected by TCRB sequencing. Across multiple MHC alleles, vaccine-induced immune responses were seen in approximately 93% of patients. PBMC samples for TCRB deep sequencing were selected based on availability. The authors noted that analyses of patient blood samples could not be reproduced because of sample limitations.

The receptor library was made with the immunoSEQ multiplex PCR assay. Rearranged TCR beta chain sequences were amplified with the hsTCRB Kit following the manufacturer's protocol. Sequencing of TCRB libraries was carried out on an Illumina MiSeq. The source study handled its data this way. The proprietary platform of the kit vendor was used for demultiplexing, trimming and gene mapping. Not all clones reach the TCRdb copy of this immuneACCESS table, which keeps in-frame sequences only. Checked studies attribute under half of the gap to unresolved V genes and leave the rest unexplained. That table is the source of V, J and clone size, and D and trimming were worked out from the DNA. Within this sample are tens of thousands of clones, with 85% to 90% of them counted one time only. Around 1.5% of the sample belongs to the ten largest clones. According to the germline V gene (reference sequence), CDR1 reads SGHKS and CDR2 reads YYEKEE. V has 3 bases trimmed and J has 3 bases trimmed; junction bases matching no gene number 4. The CDR3 sequence holds 14 residues, the cysteine and phenylalanine included. The sequence is cut down to CDR3 DNA, 42 bases in frame from base 1.

Reading the label with the study, this specimen's time point is: week 23, last vaccination. Every vaccine dose consisted of 300 ug of a 20-mer mutant IDH1 peptide in Montanide, administered subcutaneously together with topical imiquimod. The donors had newly diagnosed IDH1-mutant astrocytomas of WHO grade 3 or 4 that showed loss of nuclear ATRX. The samples were drawn from NOA16, a multicentre, single-arm, open-label phase I trial in Germany that tested a mutant IDH1 peptide vaccine in humans for the first time. Genomic DNA for TCRB sequencing was extracted from EDTA blood using the DNeasy Blood and Tissue Kit. As for this clone: Its antigen remains undetermined. No base quality values were provided; no much bigger clone lies one nucleotide off.

The receptor comes from a man in his forties with glioma. The material was PBMCs, obtained from a glioma patient whose treatment included an IDH1 peptide vaccine. The receptor chain draws on TRBV5-5 and TRBJ2-3; 7 central bases correspond to TRBD2. The base sequence is TGTGCCAGCAGCTCGAGGGAGGGGACAGATACGCAGTATTTT. It translates to CASSSREGTDTQYF.